This TCR beta chain was recorded in a study of vaccination effects on CD4 cells after COVID-19. J was trimmed by 5 bases and V by 2 bases; bases with no gene match: 2. CDR1 is SGHTA and CDR2 is FQGTGA in the germline V gene. This CDR3 is built from 13 residues. The sample holds a few counts of this clone. The target antigen is unknown. The repertoire was sequenced with immunoSEQ multiplex PCR; TCRdb's copy has only in-frame clones and lacks some. This sample has some 68,000 clones, with about 71% found just once. Antigen-specific CD4+ T cells were expanded with viral peptide pools in the ViraFEST assay before sequencing. Investigators separated out CD4+ T cells once around 11 days of culture had passed. Each vaccine recipient was nucleocapsid antibody negative and had no prior SARS-CoV-2 infection.

This clonotype was obtained from a human donor who received a COVID-19 vaccine. The genes are TRBV7-3 and TRBJ1-1, with TRBD1 matching 7 bases. Sequences were derived from CD4+ T cells from PBMCs cultured with HCoV-OC43 spike peptides, sampled before COVID-19 vaccination. Subset in this sample: HCoV-OC43 spike overlapping peptide pool stimulation. CDR3 DNA sequence: TGTGCCAGCAGCTTATTACAGGGGACTGAAGCTTTCTTT. It specifies CASSLLQGTEAFF.